The next 10 T cell receptor beta chains were all read from a single sample in a study of a mutant IDH1 vaccine in newly diagnosed glioma (dated by TCRdb to the early 2020s). Reading the label with the study, this specimen's time point is: week 47, end of study. Every vaccine dose consisted of 300 ug of a 20-mer mutant IDH1 peptide in Montanide, administered subcutaneously together with topical imiquimod. Receptor amplification or capture employed the immunoSEQ multiplex PCR assay. Here the immuneACCESS table is served through TCRdb, limited to in-frame sequences with V and J called. Missing clones are a known gap in these copies; in checked studies unresolved V genes cover under half, and the rest lacks a known reason. The table for this sample lists roughly 34,000 clones; over 75% of them were counted only once. Of the sample, about 5% is held by the ten largest clones. These receptors have no known antigen.

The sequences come from PBMCs, collected from a glioma patient whose treatment included an IDH1 peptide vaccine. The receptors were sampled from a woman between 35 and 50 years old with glioma.

The chain joins TRBV6-6 to TRBJ1-5, with D possibly being TRBD1 (5 bases). This CDR3 comprises 14 residues. The V and J ends lost 8 bases and 4 bases respectively, with 15 bases between them. CDR1 and CDR2 (germline): MNHNY, SVGAGI (reference sequence). As DNA, the CDR3 is TGTGCCAGCCGGACGGGACTGAAGAATCAGCCCCAGCATTTT. This translates into CASRTGLKNQPQHF.

V usage is TRBV5-1 and J usage is TRBJ1-2; 9 bases are a match to TRBD1. This CDR3 has 14 amino acids. J was trimmed by 7 bases and V by 0 bases; bases with no gene match: 4. Per germline, CDR1 SGHRS and CDR2 YFSETQ. The CDR3 DNA follows: TGCGCCAGCAGCTTGGAGGGACAGGGTGGTGGCTACACCTTC. Translation: CASSLEGQGGGYTF.

This clone was observed a single time. The V and J genes are TRBV18 and TRBJ1-1, with no clear D. CDR1 and CDR2 (germline): KGHSH, LQKENI. The CDR3 runs to 14 residues. The V end was cut by 2 bases, the J end by 1 base, with 8 bases between. In nucleotides, the CDR3 is TGTGCCAGCTCACCATTAACGGAGAACACTGAAGCTTTCTTT. Encoded protein: CASSPLTENTEAFF.

V gene TRBV15 combines with J gene TRBJ1-2, with D perhaps matching TRBD1 (6 bases). The CDR3 length is 17 residues. Germline CDR1 LNHNV, CDR2 YYDKDF (reference sequence). Trimming took 1 base from V and 6 from J, leaving 21 bases between them. The CDR3 spells CATSRGLLQTGRNGYTF. CDR3 DNA: TGTGCCACCAGCAGAGGTCTACTGCAAACAGGGCGGAATGGCTACACCTTC.

The chain is built from TRBV29-1 and TRBJ2-3, with D unclear. The CDR3 contains 11 residues. Trimming pared 4 bases from V and 7 bases from J, leaving 9 bases between. Germline V gene data show CDR1 as SQVTM and CDR2 as ANQGSEA. The CDR3 sequence: CSVVRAHTQYF. DNA for the CDR3: TGCAGCGTTGTACGGGCCCATACGCAGTATTTT.

This chain joins TRBV27 and TRBJ1-1; no definite D call. Germline CDR1 MNHEY, CDR2 SMNVEV (reference sequence). Trimming took 1 base from V and 0 from J, leaving 12 bases between them. The CDR3 is 16 amino acids. CDR3 nucleotides: TGTGCCAGCAGTTTATTGGCAGGTTCTATGAACACTGAAGCTTTCTTT. Translated: CASSLLAGSMNTEAFF.

The V and J genes are TRBV5-6 and TRBJ1-6, with D possibly being TRBD1 (6 bases). Per the germline V gene, CDR1 is SGHDT and CDR2 is YYEEEE. The CDR3 runs 15 residues. The V gene lost 0 bases and the J gene lost 7 bases, with 11 bases spanning the gap. In DNA, the CDR3 is TGTGCCAGCAGCTTGGCAGGGGCGAGAAATTCACCCCTCCACTTT. Encoded protein: CASSLAGARNSPLHF.

The chain uses TRBV5-5 and TRBJ1-1; D remains ambiguous. Trimming pared 2 bases from V and 1 base from J, leaving 6 bases between. Germline CDR1 is SGHKS and CDR2 is YYEKEE (reference sequence). The CDR3 spans 13 residues. CDR3 DNA: TGTGCCAGCAGCTTCTACCGGAACACTGAAGCTTTCTTT. Translation: CASSFYRNTEAFF. The entire variable domain, with the rest obtained from reference TRBV5-5 and TRBJ1-1, is as follows: DAGVTQSPTHLIKTRGQQVTLRCSPISGHKSVSWYQQVLGQGPQFIFQYYEKEERGRGNFPDRFSARQFPNYSSELNVNALLLGDSALYLCASSFYRNTEAFFGQGTRLTVV.

The gene calls are TRBV29-1 and TRBJ2-7, with 7 bases lining up with TRBD1. The CDR3 extends over 14 amino acids. The V gene's germline CDR1 is SQVTM and CDR2 ANQGSEA. The V and J ends lost 4 bases and 2 bases, in that order; junction bases with no gene match: 8. CDR3 residues: CSVARQGSAYEQYF. The CDR3 coding sequence is TGCAGCGTTGCCAGACAGGGTTCGGCCTACGAGCAGTACTTC.

V gene TRBV27 combines with J gene TRBJ1-1, with D unresolved. CDR1 and CDR2 (germline): MNHEY, SMNVEV (reference sequence). Trimming took 4 bases from V and 3 from J, leaving 9 bases between them. The CDR3 has 13 residues. Here the CDR3 DNA reads TGTGCCAGCAGTTGGACGGAGGACACTGAAGCTTTCTTT. Residues: CASSWTEDTEAFF.